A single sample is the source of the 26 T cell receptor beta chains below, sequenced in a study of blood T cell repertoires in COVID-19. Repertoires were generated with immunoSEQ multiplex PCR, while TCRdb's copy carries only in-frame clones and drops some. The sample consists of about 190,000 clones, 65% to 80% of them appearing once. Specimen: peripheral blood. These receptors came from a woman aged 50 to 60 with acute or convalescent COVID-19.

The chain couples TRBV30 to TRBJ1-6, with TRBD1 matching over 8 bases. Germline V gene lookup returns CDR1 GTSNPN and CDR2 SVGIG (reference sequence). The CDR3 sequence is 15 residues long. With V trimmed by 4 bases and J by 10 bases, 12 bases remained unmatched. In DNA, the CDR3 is TGTGCCTGGACCCTAACCGGACAGGGAGGGTCACCCCTCCACTTT. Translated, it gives CAWTLTGQGGSPLHF.

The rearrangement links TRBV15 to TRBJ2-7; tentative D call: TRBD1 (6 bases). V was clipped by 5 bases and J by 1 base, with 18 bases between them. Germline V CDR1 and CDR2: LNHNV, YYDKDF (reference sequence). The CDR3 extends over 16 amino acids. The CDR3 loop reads CATSPTGPHGSYEQYF. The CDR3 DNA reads TGTGCCACCAGCCCCACAGGGCCCCACGGGTCCTACGAGCAGTACTTC.

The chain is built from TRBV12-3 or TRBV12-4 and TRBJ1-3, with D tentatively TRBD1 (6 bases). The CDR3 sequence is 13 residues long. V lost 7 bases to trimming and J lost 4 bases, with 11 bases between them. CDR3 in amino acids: CASTPGVGNTIYF. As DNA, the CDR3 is TGTGCCAGCACCCCAGGGGTCGGAAACACCATATATTTT.

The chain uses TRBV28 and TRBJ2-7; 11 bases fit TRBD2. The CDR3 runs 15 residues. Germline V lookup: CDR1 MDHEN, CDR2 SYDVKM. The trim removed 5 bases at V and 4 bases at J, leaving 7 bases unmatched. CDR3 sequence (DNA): TGTGCCAGCAGTCGTCCGGCTAGCGGGAGGTACGAGCAGTACTTC. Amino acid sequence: CASSRPASGRYEQYF.

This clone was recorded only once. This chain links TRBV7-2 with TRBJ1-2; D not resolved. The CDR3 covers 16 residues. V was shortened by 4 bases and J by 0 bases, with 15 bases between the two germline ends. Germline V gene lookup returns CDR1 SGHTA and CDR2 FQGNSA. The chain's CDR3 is CASSSGGPASNYGYTF. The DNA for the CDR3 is TGTGCCAGCAGCTCGGGAGGGCCCGCGTCTAACTATGGCTACACCTTC.

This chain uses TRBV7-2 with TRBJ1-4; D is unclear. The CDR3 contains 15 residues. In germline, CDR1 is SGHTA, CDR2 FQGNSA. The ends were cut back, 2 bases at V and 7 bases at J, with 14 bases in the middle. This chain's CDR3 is CASSLWNSVFEKLFF. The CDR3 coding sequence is TGTGCCAGCAGCTTATGGAACAGTGTCTTTGAAAAACTGTTTTTT.

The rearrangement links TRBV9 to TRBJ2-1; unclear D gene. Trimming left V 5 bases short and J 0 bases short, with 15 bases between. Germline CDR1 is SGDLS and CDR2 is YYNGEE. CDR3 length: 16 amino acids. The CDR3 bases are TGTGCCAGCAGGGCAAACCCAGGTAGCTCCTACAATGAGCAGTTCTTC. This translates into CASRANPGSSYNEQFF.

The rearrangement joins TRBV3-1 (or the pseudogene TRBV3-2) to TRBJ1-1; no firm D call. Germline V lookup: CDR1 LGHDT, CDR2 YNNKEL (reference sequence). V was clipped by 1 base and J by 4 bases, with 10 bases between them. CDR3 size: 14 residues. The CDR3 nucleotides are TGTGCCAGCAGCCAAGGTATACCGGTCACTGAAGCTTTCTTT. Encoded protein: CASSQGIPVTEAFF.

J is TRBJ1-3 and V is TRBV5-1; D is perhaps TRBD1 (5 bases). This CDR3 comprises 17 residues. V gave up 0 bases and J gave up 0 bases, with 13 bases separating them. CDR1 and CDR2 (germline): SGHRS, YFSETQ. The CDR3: CASSLDSGSGSGNTIYF. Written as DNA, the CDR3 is TGCGCCAGCAGCTTGGATTCAGGGTCGGGCTCTGGAAACACCATATATTTT.

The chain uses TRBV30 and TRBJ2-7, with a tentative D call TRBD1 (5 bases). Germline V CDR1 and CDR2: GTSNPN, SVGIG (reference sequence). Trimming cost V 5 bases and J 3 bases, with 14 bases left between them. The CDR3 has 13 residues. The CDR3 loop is CAWQDTGNYEQYF. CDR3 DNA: TGTGCCTGGCAGGACACCGGAAACTACGAGCAGTACTTC.

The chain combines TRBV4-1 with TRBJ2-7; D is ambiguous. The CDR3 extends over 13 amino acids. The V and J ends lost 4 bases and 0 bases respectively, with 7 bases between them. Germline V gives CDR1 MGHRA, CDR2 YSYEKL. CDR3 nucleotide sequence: TGCGCCAGCAGCCTCGAGCTCTCCTACGAGCAGTACTTC. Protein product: CASSLELSYEQYF.

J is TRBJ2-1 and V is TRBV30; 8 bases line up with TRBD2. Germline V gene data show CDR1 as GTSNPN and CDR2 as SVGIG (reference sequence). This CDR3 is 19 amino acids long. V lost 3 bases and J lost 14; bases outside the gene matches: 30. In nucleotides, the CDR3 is TGTGCCTGGAGACCCCTCGGGGGGGTACCCCGTTCTTCTACAATGAATGAGTTCTTC. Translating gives CAWRPLGGVPRSSTMNEFF.

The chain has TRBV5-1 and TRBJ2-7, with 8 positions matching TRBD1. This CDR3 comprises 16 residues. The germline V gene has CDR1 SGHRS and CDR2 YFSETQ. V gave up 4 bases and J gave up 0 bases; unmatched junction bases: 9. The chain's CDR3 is CASSPRQGRSSYEQYF. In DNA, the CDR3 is TGCGCCAGCAGCCCACGACAGGGGCGTAGCTCCTACGAGCAGTACTTC.

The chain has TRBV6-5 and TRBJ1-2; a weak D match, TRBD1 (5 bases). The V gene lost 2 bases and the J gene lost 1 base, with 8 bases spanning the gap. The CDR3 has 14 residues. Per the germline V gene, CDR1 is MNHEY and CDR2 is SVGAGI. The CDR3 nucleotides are TGTGCCAGCAGTTACCAGGGAAATAACTATGGCTACACCTTC. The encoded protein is CASSYQGNNYGYTF.

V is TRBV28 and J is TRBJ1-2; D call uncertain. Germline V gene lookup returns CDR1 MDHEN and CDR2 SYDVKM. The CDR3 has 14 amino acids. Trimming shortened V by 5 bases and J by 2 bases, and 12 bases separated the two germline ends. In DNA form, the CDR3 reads TGTGCCAGCAGTAACACAGTATCGAACTATGGCTACACCTTC. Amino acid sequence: CASSNTVSNYGYTF.

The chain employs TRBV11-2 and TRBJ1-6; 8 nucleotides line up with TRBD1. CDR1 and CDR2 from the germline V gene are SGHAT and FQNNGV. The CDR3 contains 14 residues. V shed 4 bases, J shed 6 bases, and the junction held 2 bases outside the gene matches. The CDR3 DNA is TGTGCCAGCAGCTGGACAGGGTTTAATTCACCCCTCCACTTT. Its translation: CASSWTGFNSPLHF.

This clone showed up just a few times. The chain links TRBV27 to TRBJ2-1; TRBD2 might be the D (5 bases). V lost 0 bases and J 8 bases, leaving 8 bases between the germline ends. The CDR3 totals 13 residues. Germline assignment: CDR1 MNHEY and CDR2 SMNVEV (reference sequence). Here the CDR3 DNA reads TGTGCCAGCAGTTTATCGCCGCGGGATGAGCAGTTCTTC. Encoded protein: CASSLSPRDEQFF.

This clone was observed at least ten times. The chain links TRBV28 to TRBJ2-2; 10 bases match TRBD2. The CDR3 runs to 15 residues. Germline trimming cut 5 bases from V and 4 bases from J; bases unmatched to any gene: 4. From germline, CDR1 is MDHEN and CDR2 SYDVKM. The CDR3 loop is CASSLAGAGTGELFF. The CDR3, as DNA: TGTGCCAGCAGTCTAGCGGGAGCGGGCACCGGGGAGCTGTTTTTT.

This CDR3 reads CASSPSGGLEQYF. The CDR3 coding sequence is TGTGCCAGTAGTCCTAGCGGGGGTCTCGAGCAGTACTTC. The rearrangement joins TRBV19 to TRBJ2-7, with 10 bases aligning to TRBD2. The V gene end was trimmed by 5 bases and the J gene end by 6 bases; junction bases not matched to a gene: 4. This CDR3 spans 13 amino acids. Germline CDR1 LNHDA, CDR2 SQIVND (reference sequence).

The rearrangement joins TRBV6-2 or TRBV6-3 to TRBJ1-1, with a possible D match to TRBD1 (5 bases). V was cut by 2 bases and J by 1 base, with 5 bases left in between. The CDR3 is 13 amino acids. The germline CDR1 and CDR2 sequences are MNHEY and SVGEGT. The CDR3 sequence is CASSYTGNTEAFF. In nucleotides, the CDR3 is TGTGCCAGCAGTTACACAGGGAACACTGAAGCTTTCTTT.

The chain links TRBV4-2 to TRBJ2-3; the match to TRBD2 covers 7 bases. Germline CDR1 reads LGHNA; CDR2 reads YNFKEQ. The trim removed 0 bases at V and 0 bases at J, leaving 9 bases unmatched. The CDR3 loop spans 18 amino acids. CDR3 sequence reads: CASSQESILAASTDTQYF. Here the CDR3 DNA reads TGTGCCAGCAGCCAAGAGTCTATCCTAGCGGCTAGCACAGATACGCAGTATTTT.

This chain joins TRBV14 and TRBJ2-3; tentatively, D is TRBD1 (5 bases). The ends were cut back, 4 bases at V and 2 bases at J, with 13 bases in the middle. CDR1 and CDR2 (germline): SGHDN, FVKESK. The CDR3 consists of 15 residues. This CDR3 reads CASSLIRQNTDTQYF. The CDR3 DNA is TGTGCCAGCAGCCTTATACGACAGAACACAGATACGCAGTATTTT.

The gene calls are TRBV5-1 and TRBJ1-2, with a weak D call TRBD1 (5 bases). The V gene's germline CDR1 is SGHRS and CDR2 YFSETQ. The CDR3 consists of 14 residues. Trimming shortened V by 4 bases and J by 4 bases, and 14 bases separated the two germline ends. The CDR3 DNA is TGCGCCAGCAGCCCCAGGGAAAGGGTCTATGGCTACACCTTC. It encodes CASSPRERVYGYTF.

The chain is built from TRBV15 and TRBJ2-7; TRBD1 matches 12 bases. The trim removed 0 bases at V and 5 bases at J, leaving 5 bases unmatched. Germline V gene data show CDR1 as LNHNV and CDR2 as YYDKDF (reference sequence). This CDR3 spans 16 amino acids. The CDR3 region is CATSREGGQGANEQYF. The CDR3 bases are TGTGCCACCAGCAGAGAGGGGGGACAGGGGGCAAACGAGCAGTACTTC.

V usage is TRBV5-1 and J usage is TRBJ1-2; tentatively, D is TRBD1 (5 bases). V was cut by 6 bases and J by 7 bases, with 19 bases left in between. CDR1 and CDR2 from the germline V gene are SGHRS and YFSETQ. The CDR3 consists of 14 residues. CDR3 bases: TGCGCCAGCACCGCGGGACTTGGGGTCGGTGGCTACACCTTC. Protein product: CASTAGLGVGGYTF.

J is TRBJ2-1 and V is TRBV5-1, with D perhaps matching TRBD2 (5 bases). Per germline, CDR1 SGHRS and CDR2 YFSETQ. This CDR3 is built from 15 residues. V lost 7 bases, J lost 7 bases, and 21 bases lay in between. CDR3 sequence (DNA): TGCGCCAGCCAACAATTACCCAGCCCGGGGAATGAGCAGTTCTTC. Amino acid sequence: CASQQLPSPGNEQFF.